This section outlines one TCR beta chain sequence together with its context. Sequencing used immunoSEQ multiplex PCR; TCRdb keeps in-frame clones, though not all of them. The profile shows some 70,000 clones, about 81% of them singletons. This sample was taken from a study of radiation and T cells in renal cell carcinoma. The CDR3 sequence is 18 residues long. With 7 bases clipped from V and 0 bases from J, the junction kept 15 bases outside the gene matches. Germline V lookup: CDR1 LNHDA, CDR2 SQIVND (reference sequence). Time point defined: blood 2 weeks post-SBRT. Regarding treatment: 15 Gy SBRT to primary tumor, nephrectomy 4 weeks later. After SBRT, blood was collected at 2 and 4 weeks, plus baseline. Clear cell pathology was present in this patient's renal cell carcinoma.

The source material was blood, sampled from a patient whose treatment included radiotherapy and nephrectomy. This rearrangement joins TRBV19 to TRBJ2-1; 7 bases line up with TRBD2. The source of this sequence is a man aged 60-69 years with renal cell carcinoma. CDR3 bases: TGTGCCAGTAAAGGGCGGTCCGGGCGGGGGAGCTCCTACAATGAGCAGTTCTTC. It translates to CASKGRSGRGSSYNEQFF.